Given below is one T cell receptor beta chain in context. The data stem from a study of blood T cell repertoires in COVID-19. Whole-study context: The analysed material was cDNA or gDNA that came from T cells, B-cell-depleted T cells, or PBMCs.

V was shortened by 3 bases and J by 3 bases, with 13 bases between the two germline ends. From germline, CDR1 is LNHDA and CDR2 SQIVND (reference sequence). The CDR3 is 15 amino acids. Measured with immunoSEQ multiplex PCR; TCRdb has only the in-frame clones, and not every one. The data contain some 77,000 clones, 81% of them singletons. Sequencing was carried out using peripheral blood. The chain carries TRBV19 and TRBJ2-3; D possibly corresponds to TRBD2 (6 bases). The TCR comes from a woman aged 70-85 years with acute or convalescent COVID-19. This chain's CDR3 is CASSMMPRGTDTQYF. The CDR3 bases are TGTGCCAGTAGTATGATGCCCCGGGGGACAGATACGCAGTATTTT.